Below, 23 T cell receptor beta chains from the same sample are listed, as sequenced in a study of beta chain features in type 1 diabetes. The study, taken as a whole, reports: Among all four CD4+ subsets, Type 1 diabetes patients had TCRB CDR3s that were moderately but significantly shorter.

What was sequenced were expressed TCRB transcripts, since all of the isolated RNA had been reverse transcribed. Assay used: immunoSEQ multiplex PCR; TCRdb lists only in-frame clones, some missing. The sample includes approximately 150,000 clones, 9% of them seen just once. Their specific antigens are unknown. Sequenced material: central memory CD4+ T cells from blood. The receptor source for this set is a young man with type 1 diabetes.

V is TRBV19 and J is TRBJ2-7; TRBD2 is a possible D gene (6 bases). The germline CDR1 and CDR2 sequences are LNHDA and SQIVND (reference sequence). Trimming removed 3 bases at V and 2 bases at J, with 14 bases between. The CDR3 extends over 15 amino acids. The DNA of the CDR3 is TGTGCCAGTAGTATTTCGGGGGTAACAGCCTACGAGCAGTACTTC. Translated: CASSISGVTAYEQYF.

This chain uses TRBV5-4 with TRBJ2-1, with TRBD1 matching over 12 bases. Germline lookup yields CDR1 SGHNT and CDR2 YYREEE (reference sequence). The CDR3 runs 14 residues. Trimming removed 3 bases from V and 8 bases from J; junction bases left unmatched: 3. In DNA form, the CDR3 reads TGTGCCAGCAGCTCCGGGACAGGGGGCCATGAGCAGTTCTTC. This codes for CASSSGTGGHEQFF. Drawing the rest from reference TRBV5-4 and TRBJ2-1, the complete variable domain is ETGVTQSPTHLIKTRGQQVTLRCSSQSGHNTVSWYQQALGQGPQFIFQYYREEENGRGNFPPRFSGLQFPNYSSELNVNALELDDSALYLCASSSGTGGHEQFFGPGTRLTVL.

This clone came up a few times. The junction differs from germline at one of its ends, possibly a read error. The CDR3 spells CASSGDSPGQYF. CDR3 nucleotides: TGTGCCAGCAGTGGGGACAGCCCGGGGCAGTACTTC. The chain couples TRBV10-3 to TRBJ2-7; 7 nucleotides match TRBD1. CDR1 is ENHRY, CDR2 SYGVKD, per germline. The CDR3 spans 12 residues.

This clone was recorded once. This sequence joins TRBV6-1 and TRBJ1-5; 9 bases fit TRBD1. The CDR3 is 15 amino acids. In germline, CDR1 is MNHNS, CDR2 SASEGT. Trimming at V came to 5 bases and at J to 3 bases, leaving 5 bases not matched to a gene. CDR3 protein: CASSTGGTVNQPQHF. The DNA of the CDR3 is TGTGCCAGCAGTACAGGGGGCACGGTCAATCAGCCCCAGCATTTT.

This clone has more than one count but fewer than ten. The chain uses TRBV28 and TRBJ2-2; a weak D match, TRBD2 (5 bases). The CDR3 sequence is 14 residues long. The V end lost 10 bases, the J end lost 1 base, and 13 bases lay between the germline ends. Germline CDR1 MDHEN, CDR2 SYDVKM. The CDR3 spells CATRGAVNTGELFF. The CDR3 region has the DNA TGTGCCACCAGAGGAGCGGTGAACACCGGGGAGCTGTTTTTT.

The V and J genes are TRBV9 and TRBJ1-3; the D is unclear. The CDR3 has 14 amino acids. V was cut by 4 bases and J by 8 bases, with 16 bases left in between. The germline CDR1 and CDR2 sequences are SGDLS and YYNGEE. The CDR3 spells CASSHSSRRDTIYF. DNA of the CDR3: TGTGCCAGCAGCCACTCATCCCGAAGAGACACCATATATTTT.

This clone was observed a few times. The rearrangement links TRBV5-1 to TRBJ2-1, with D perhaps TRBD1 (6 bases). The CDR3 extends over 14 amino acids. The germline V gene encodes CDR1 SGHRS and CDR2 YFSETQ. Trimming removed 1 base from V and 9 bases from J, with 14 bases in between. CDR3 DNA sequence: TGCGCCAGCAGCTTGAGGGGGTCGAACGGTGAGCAGTTCTTC. Protein product: CASSLRGSNGEQFF.

This clone was observed a handful of times. The rearrangement uses TRBV7-2 and TRBJ2-7; TRBD1 agrees at 8 bases. CDR3 length: 15 residues. The germline CDR1 and CDR2 sequences are SGHTA and FQGNSA. The ends lost 1 base at V and 5 bases at J; junction bases unmatched: 7. The CDR3: CASSLVWTGYNEQYF. DNA of the CDR3: TGTGCCAGCAGCTTAGTTTGGACAGGGTACAACGAGCAGTACTTC.

This rearrangement joins TRBV19 to TRBJ2-5; 7 nucleotides line up with TRBD2. The DNA end is a closer match to TRBJ2-7, so the J assignment may be wrong. CDR3 length: 15 amino acids. The V gene's germline CDR1 is LNHDA and CDR2 SQIVND (reference sequence). This CDR3 is CASSIDGGGSYEQYF. The CDR3 DNA reads TGTGCCAGTAGTATAGACGGCGGGGGCTCCTACGAGCAGTACTTC.

J is TRBJ1-1 and V is TRBV11-2; D is ambiguous. The V end lost 2 bases, the J end lost 6 bases, and 7 bases lay between the germline ends. CDR1 is SGHAT and CDR2 is FQNNGV in the germline V gene. This CDR3 is 12 amino acids long. The DNA of the CDR3 is TGTGCCAGCAGCTTACAGGTCTCTGAAGCTTTCTTT. It specifies CASSLQVSEAFF.

The rearrangement uses TRBV28 and TRBJ2-1; 11 nucleotides agree with TRBD1. Trimming at V came to 1 base and at J to 9 bases, leaving 11 bases not matched to a gene. This CDR3 is built from 17 residues. The V gene's germline CDR1 is MDHEN and CDR2 SYDVKM. CDR3 coding DNA: TGTGCCAGCAGTTTATTAGGACAGGGGGCCCAGATAGGTGAGCAGTTCTTC. This codes for CASSLLGQGAQIGEQFF.

The V gene is TRBV7-9, the J gene TRBJ2-1; TRBD2 matches 9 bases. This CDR3 is built from 13 residues. The germline CDR1 and CDR2 sequences are SEHNR and FQNEAQ (reference sequence). V shed 2 bases, J shed 8 bases, and the junction held 1 base outside the gene matches. CDR3 protein: CASSLLAGDEQFF. The CDR3 nucleotides read TGTGCCAGCAGCTTATTAGCGGGGGATGAGCAGTTCTTC.

The J gene is TRBJ1-1, the V gene TRBV5-4, with 7 bases identical to TRBD1. Germline V lookup: CDR1 SGHNT, CDR2 YYREEE (reference sequence). This CDR3 contains 14 residues. V lost 4 bases and J lost 0; bases outside the gene matches: 3. The CDR3 DNA is TGTGCCAGCAGCCCGGGACAGATGAACACTGAAGCTTTCTTT. Translating it yields CASSPGQMNTEAFF. The full variable domain, completed using reference TRBV5-4 and TRBJ1-1, is ETGVTQSPTHLIKTRGQQVTLRCSSQSGHNTVSWYQQALGQGPQFIFQYYREEENGRGNFPPRFSGLQFPNYSSELNVNALELDDSALYLCASSPGQMNTEAFFGQGTRLTVV.

This clone was counted a few times. V gene TRBV28 combines with J gene TRBJ1-4; D may be TRBD1 (6 bases). CDR1 and CDR2 from the germline V gene are MDHEN and SYDVKM. There are 16 residues in the CDR3. The germline V and J ends were trimmed by 6 bases and 7 bases, with 21 bases remaining between them. DNA for the CDR3: TGTGCCAGCAGCCTAAGCTTAGGGGGATTGGGTGAAAAACTGTTTTTT. It codes for CASSLSLGGLGEKLFF.

This clone was seen only a few times. The gene calls are TRBV2 and TRBJ2-1; maybe TRBD1 (6 bases). The V end was cut by 1 base, the J end by 6 bases, with 10 bases between. The germline V gene has CDR1 SNHLY and CDR2 FYNNEI. The CDR3 has 14 residues. CDR3 coding DNA: TGTGCCAGCAGTGAAGACAGGGCCACCAATGAGCAGTTCTTC. This sequence encodes CASSEDRATNEQFF. Combining the CDR3 with reference TRBV2 and TRBJ2-1 gives the whole variable domain EPEVTQTPSHQVTQMGQEVILRCVPISNHLYFYWYRQILGQKVEFLVSFYNNEISEKSEIFDDQFSVERPDGSNFTLKIRSTKLEDSAMYFCASSEDRATNEQFFGPGTRLTVL.

There are many counts of this clone. The J gene is TRBJ2-1, the V gene TRBV18; 7 nucleotides line up with TRBD2. Germline V lookup: CDR1 KGHSH, CDR2 LQKENI. Unmatched junction bases numbered 3, after V lost 3 bases and J lost 7 bases. The CDR3 consists of 13 residues. The CDR3 DNA reads TGTGCCAGCTCACCCGGGACTATGAATGAGCAGTTCTTC. Its protein product is CASSPGTMNEQFF.

A few counts support this clone. In nucleotides, the CDR3 is TGTGCCTGGAGTATTAGACAGGGGATAAATGAAAAACTGTTTTTT. This encodes CAWSIRQGINEKLFF. This chain joins TRBV30 and TRBJ1-4, with 8 nucleotides matching TRBD1. Trimming removed 2 bases from V and 5 bases from J; junction bases left unmatched: 7. CDR1 GTSNPN and CDR2 SVGIG come from the germline V gene (reference sequence). This CDR3 comprises 15 residues.

This clone was found a few times. The genes are TRBV5-1 and TRBJ2-1; 9 positions match TRBD1. CDR3 length: 16 residues. CDR1 SGHRS and CDR2 YFSETQ come from the germline V gene. J lost 5 bases, V lost 3 bases, and 9 bases had no gene match. CDR3 in amino acids: CASSSTGTGLHNEQFF. The DNA of the CDR3 is TGCGCCAGCAGCTCGACCGGGACAGGGCTCCACAATGAGCAGTTCTTC.

This clone has a single count. The chain couples TRBV27 to TRBJ1-4; no firm D call. The V end lost 2 bases, the J end lost 3 bases, and 16 bases lay between the germline ends. Germline assignment: CDR1 MNHEY and CDR2 SMNVEV (reference sequence). This CDR3 has 17 amino acids. CDR3 in DNA: TGTGCCAGCAGTTTAGTCCCCCCTTTGCCAGCTAATGAAAAACTGTTTTTT. It specifies CASSLVPPLPANEKLFF.

This clone was observed a handful of times. This chain uses TRBV5-1 with TRBJ2-1; tentative D call: TRBD1 (5 bases). Germline assignment: CDR1 SGHRS and CDR2 YFSETQ. V was clipped by 1 base and J by 7 bases, with 9 bases between them. The CDR3 covers 13 residues. The CDR3: CASSLQGWNEQFF. For the CDR3, the DNA is TGCGCCAGCAGCTTGCAGGGTTGGAATGAGCAGTTCTTC. The full variable domain, in which reference TRBV5-1 and TRBJ2-1 provide the parts outside the CDR3, is KAGVTQTPRYLIKTRGQQVTLSCSPISGHRSVSWYQQTPGQGLQFLFEYFSETQRNKGNFPGRFSGRQFSNSRSEMNVSTLELGDSALYLCASSLQGWNEQFFGPGTRLTVL.

J is TRBJ2-7 and V is TRBV6-5; 12 bases agree with TRBD2. Trimming took 4 bases from V and 2 from J; bases not matched to a gene: 6. The V gene's germline CDR1 is MNHEY and CDR2 SVGAGI. This CDR3 comprises 16 residues. The CDR3 region is CASSFQGTSGPYEQYF. The CDR3 DNA reads TGTGCCAGCAGTTTTCAAGGGACTAGCGGGCCCTACGAGCAGTACTTC.

The rearrangement uses TRBV18 and TRBJ2-3; a possible D gene is TRBD2 (5 bases). Germline CDR1 reads KGHSH; CDR2 reads LQKENI. With 2 bases removed from V and 0 bases from J, the gap between germline ends came to 12 bases. The CDR3 has 16 residues. The CDR3 DNA reads as TGTGCCAGCTCACCATGGCGGCGGACTAGCACAGATACGCAGTATTTT. Amino acids: CASSPWRRTSTDTQYF. The variable domain in full, with the rest retrieved from reference TRBV18 and TRBJ2-3, is NAGVMQNPRHLVRRRGQEARLRCSPMKGHSHVYWYRQLPEEGLKFMVYLQKENIIDESGMPKERFSAEFPKEGPSILRIQQVVRGDSAAYFCASSPWRRTSTDTQYFGPGTRLTVL.

The V gene is TRBV4-3, the J gene TRBJ1-1; D remains ambiguous. Deletions cut 4 bases from V and 4 bases from J, with 10 bases between. Germline loops: CDR1 LGHNA, CDR2 YSLEER. The CDR3 loop spans 13 amino acids. CDR3 DNA: TGCGCCAGCAGCCTATATAGCGGCACTGAAGCTTTCTTT. Translating it yields CASSLYSGTEAFF.